The 17 T cell receptor beta chains below all came from one sample that was sequenced in a study of T cell clonality in common variable immunodeficiency. What these receptors recognize is not known. Using immunoSEQ multiplex PCR, the repertoire was profiled, and TCRdb retains in-frame clones only, with some absent. The table lists roughly 39,000 clones, with no singletons. Study-wide findings and caveats: Common variable immunodeficiency TCR beta sequences reportedly had fewer deletions and N-nucleotide insertions.

The sample was peripheral blood mononuclear cells. Source of these receptors: a human donor with common variable immunodeficiency.

In its sample, this clone was seen many times. With the read ending 3 residues before the CDR3 end, the germline J gene is used to fill in that end. The chain links TRBV18 to TRBJ1-1; 8 nucleotides match TRBD1. Germline values: CDR1 KGHSH, CDR2 LQKENI. Trimming took 3 bases from V and 6 from J; bases not matched to a gene: 9. The CDR3 spans 15 residues. The sequenced CDR3 bases are TGTGCCAGCTCACCTCAGGGGGCGCAGGGGGCTGAA. Translation gives CASSPQGAQGAE. Given in full, the CDR3 is CASSPQGAQGAEAFF.

This clone turned up a few times. The read gets to within 3 residues of the CDR3 end, and the germline J gene fills in the rest. This rearrangement joins TRBV7-2 to TRBJ1-5; D gene uncertain. Germline V gene data show CDR1 as SGHTA and CDR2 as FQGNSA. The ends were cut back, 5 bases at V and 0 bases at J, with 5 bases in the middle. The CDR3 has 13 amino acids. CDR3 amino acids: CASSTYSNQPQHF. Partial CDR3 DNA: TGTGCCAGCAGCACCTATAGCAATCAGCCC. The complete variable domain, with remaining parts taken from reference TRBV7-2 and TRBJ1-5, reads GAGVSQSPSNKVTEKGKDVELRCDPISGHTALYWYRQSLGQGLEFLIYFQGNSAPDKSGLPSDRFSAERTGGSVSTLTIQRTQQEDSAVYLCASSTYSNQPQHFGDGTRLSIL.

This clone appeared many times. The missing CDR3 end, 3 residues past where the read stops, is filled in from the germline J gene. This chain uses TRBV20-1 with TRBJ2-5; 8 positions match TRBD2. Germline V gene sequence: CDR1 DFQATT, CDR2 SNEGSKA (reference sequence). The V segment lost 6 bases and the J segment 2 bases; nucleotides outside the gene matches: 8. This CDR3 spans 14 amino acids. The CDR3 sequence: CSATGTRGQETQYF. The sequenced part of the CDR3 DNA is TGCAGTGCCACCGGGACTAGGGGTCAAGAGACC.

Concerning this clone: The CDR3 end falls 3 residues outside the read, so it is completed with the germline J gene. The rearrangement links TRBV11-2 to TRBJ2-3; weak D call: TRBD1 (6 bases). The CDR3 sequence is 15 residues long. From germline, CDR1 is SGHAT and CDR2 FQNNGV. The V end lost 0 bases, the J end lost 4 bases, and 11 bases lay between the germline ends. This chain's CDR3 is CASSLEGAPSDTQYF. The DNA read from the CDR3 is TGTGCCAGCAGCTTAGAGGGGGCGCCCTCAGATACG.

This clone was seen a handful of times. The CDR3 end lies 3 residues beyond the end of the read and is filled in from the germline J gene. The J gene is TRBJ2-1, the V gene TRBV11-2; TRBD2 might be the D (6 bases). Looked up from germline, CDR1 is SGHAT and CDR2 is FQNNGV. The CDR3 extends over 15 amino acids. V dropped 1 base and J dropped 4 bases, with 11 bases sitting between them. The CDR3 bases that were read are TGTGCCAGCAGCTTAGGTAGCGGCGGATACAATGAG. It codes for CASSLGSGGYNE. The full CDR3 protein reads CASSLGSGGYNEQFF.

As regards this clone: The read terminates 3 residues ahead of where the CDR3 ends, so the germline J gene completes it. J is TRBJ1-2 and V is TRBV7-9, with a weak D call TRBD1 (6 bases). Germline lookup yields CDR1 SEHNR and CDR2 FQNEAQ (reference sequence). CDR3 size: 13 residues. The CDR3 bases that were read are TGTGCCAGCAGCAAACAGGGTACCTTAGGC. As protein: CASSKQGTLG. The full CDR3 reads CASSKQGTLGYTF. The full variable domain, in which reference TRBV7-9 and TRBJ1-2 provide the parts outside the CDR3, is DTGVSQNPRHKITKRGQNVTFRCDPISEHNRLYWYRQTLGQGPEFLTYFQNEAQLEKSRLLSDRFSAERPKGSFSTLEIQRTEQGDSAMYLCASSKQGTLGYTFGSGTRLTVV.

This clone has a count of ten or more. Coverage ceases 3 residues before the CDR3 finishes, and the germline J gene fills in the end. V gene TRBV29-1 combines with J gene TRBJ2-7, with D tentatively TRBD2 (6 bases). This CDR3 comprises 15 residues. CDR1 is SQVTM, CDR2 ANQGSEA, per germline. V lost 6 bases to trimming and J lost 2 bases, with 20 bases between them. This chain's CDR3 is CSVTRRGIQTYEQYF. The sequenced part of the CDR3 DNA is TGCAGCGTGACCCGACGGGGGATTCAAACCTACGAG.

This clone has ten or more counts. Sequencing ends 3 residues short of the CDR3 end; the germline J gene provides the rest. V gene TRBV11-3 combines with J gene TRBJ2-1; maybe TRBD2 (6 bases). Deletions cut 1 base from V and 2 bases from J, with 9 bases between. The CDR3 is 15 amino acids. The germline V gene has CDR1 SGHNT and CDR2 YENEEA. The CDR3 sequence is CASSLGDSTYNEQFF. CDR3 DNA (partial): TGTGCCAGCAGCTTAGGGGACTCAACCTACAATGAG.

This clone was recorded a few times. The read comes to an end 3 residues before the CDR3 does, leaving the germline J gene to fill in the end. This sequence joins TRBV2 and TRBJ1-6; 8 nucleotides align to TRBD1. V shed 7 bases, J shed 6 bases, and the junction held 5 bases outside the gene matches. Looked up from germline, CDR1 is SNHLY and CDR2 is FYNNEI. CDR3 length: 14 amino acids. The CDR3 protein is CASKRTGSNSPLHF. Partial CDR3 DNA: TGTGCCAGCAAGCGGACAGGGAGTAATTCACCC. Full variable domain (remainder filled in from reference TRBV2 and TRBJ1-6): EPEVTQTPSHQVTQMGQEVILRCVPISNHLYFYWYRQILGQKVEFLVSFYNNEISEKSEIFDDQFSVERPDGSNFTLKIRSTKLEDSAMYFCASKRTGSNSPLHFGNGTRLTVT.

The table lists this clone with many counts. The read comes to an end 3 residues before the CDR3 does, leaving the germline J gene to fill in the end. This chain uses TRBV5-4 with TRBJ1-2; D perhaps matches TRBD1 (6 bases). The CDR3 spans 14 residues. CDR1 is SGHNT and CDR2 is YYREEE in the germline V gene (reference sequence). The part of the CDR3 DNA that was read is TGTGCCAGCAGCTTGGAGGGGGGGCAGGGGGGC. Residues: CASSLEGGQGG. The entire CDR3 sequence reads CASSLEGGQGGYTF.

This clone was counted a few times. The DNA ends 3 residues before the CDR3 does, and the rest of the CDR3 is filled in from the germline J gene. This sequence joins TRBV6-2 or TRBV6-3 and TRBJ2-7; 11 nucleotides line up with TRBD1. This CDR3 region has 14 residues. J was trimmed by 5 bases and V by 5 bases; bases with no gene match: 5. Germline CDR1 MNHEY, CDR2 SVGEGT. CDR3 loop: CASSQRTGGDEQYF. The CDR3 DNA, read in part, is TGTGCCAGCAGTCAAAGGACAGGGGGCGACGAG.

CDR3 DNA (partial): TGTGCCAGTAGTTTTCGGACAGGGACGAAAGAGACC. Its translation: CASSFRTGTKET. From start to end, the CDR3 is CASSFRTGTKETQYF. This chain connects TRBV19 to TRBJ2-5; TRBD1 matches at 8 bases. The DNA ends 3 residues before the CDR3 does, and the rest of the CDR3 is filled in from the germline J gene. The germline V gene encodes CDR1 LNHDA and CDR2 SQIVND (reference sequence). The CDR3 is 15 amino acids. Losses at the gene ends were 5 bases for V and 3 bases for J; bases not matched to a gene: 8.

This clone was observed many times. The read terminates 3 residues ahead of where the CDR3 ends, so the germline J gene completes it. The rearrangement joins TRBV2 to TRBJ1-4; D remains unclear. Germline CDR1 and CDR2: SNHLY and FYNNEI. V lost 7 bases and J lost 5, with 8 bases in between. The CDR3 loop spans 12 amino acids. The CDR3 loop is CASNRANEKLFF. The CDR3 DNA, read in part, is TGTGCCAGCAACAGAGCAAATGAAAAA.

This clone was picked up many times. The DNA read from the CDR3 is TGTGCCAGCTCACCAACGGGGGTAGCCAAAAACATT. Its protein is CASSPTGVAKNI. In full, the CDR3 reads CASSPTGVAKNIQYF. The chain uses TRBV18 and TRBJ2-4, with D tentatively TRBD2 (6 bases). The CDR3 end is not reached by the read, which stops 3 residues before it; the germline J gene fills it in. CDR1 and CDR2 (germline): KGHSH, LQKENI. CDR3 size: 15 residues. Deletions cut 2 bases from V and 0 bases from J, with 8 bases between.

This clone was found many times. From the germline J gene comes the end of the CDR3, since the read stops 3 residues before it. The rearrangement links TRBV5-1 to TRBJ1-6; the D gene is possibly TRBD1 (6 bases). V was shortened by 3 bases and J by 7 bases, with 17 bases between the two germline ends. The CDR3 is 16 amino acids. CDR1 and CDR2 (germline): SGHRS, YFSETQ. The sequenced CDR3 bases are TGCGCCAGCAGCTCGCGAACAGGGATGGGAAATTCACCC. This sequence encodes CASSSRTGMGNSP. In full, the CDR3 is CASSSRTGMGNSPLHF.

This clone was found many times. The DNA ends 3 residues before the CDR3 does, and the rest of the CDR3 is filled in from the germline J gene. This chain joins TRBV20-1 and TRBJ2-7; D is possibly TRBD1 (5 bases). Germline CDR1 is DFQATT and CDR2 is SNEGSKA (reference sequence). CDR3 size: 12 residues. V gave up 2 bases and J gave up 4 bases, with 9 bases separating them. CDR3 protein: CSARSDSYEQYF. The DNA read from the CDR3 is TGCAGTGCTAGATCTGACAGTTACGAG.

As for this clone: The read stops 3 residues short of the end of the CDR3; the missing end is completed from the germline J gene. The V call is TRBV19, the J call TRBJ2-3; D uncertain. In germline, CDR1 is LNHDA, CDR2 SQIVND (reference sequence). Trimming stripped 5 bases from V and 3 bases from J, with 9 bases between. CDR3 length: 13 residues. CDR3 sequence reads: CASSGGSTDTQYF. Partial CDR3 DNA: TGTGCCAGTAGTGGCGGCTCGACAGATACG.